This T cell receptor beta chain is from a study of blood T cell repertoires in COVID-19. On the study more broadly: Acute-phase and convalescent COVID-19 samples originated in the United States, Italy and Spain. Nucleic acid was either cDNA or gDNA, and it came from T cells, B-cell-depleted T cells, or PBMCs.

CDR1 is SGHNT, CDR2 YENEEA, per germline. V was clipped by 6 bases and J by 7 bases; unmatched bases: 5. The CDR3 consists of 15 residues. TCRdb's copy holds only in-frame clones and misses some; the assay was immunoSEQ multiplex PCR. This table has 130,000 to 150,000 clones, 75% to 85% appearing once. This sequence originates from a man in his 60s with active or convalescent COVID-19. Sequencing input: peripheral blood. This chain uses TRBV11-3 with TRBJ2-1, with 14 bases matching TRBD2. The CDR3 DNA is TGTGCCAGCAGTTTGACTAGCGGGAGGGCTAATGAGCAGTTCTTC. It is translated as CASSLTSGRANEQFF.